This T cell receptor beta chain emerged from a study of beta chain features in type 1 diabetes. General study results and limits: TCRB CDR3s from Type 1 diabetes patients were moderately but significantly shorter in all four CD4+ subsets.

Every participating donor gave one draw, a heparinised blood sample averaging about 100 mL. Cell sorting via CD45RO/CCR7/CD25/CD127/CD95/CD27 was performed to obtain CD4+ naive, central memory, regulatory and stem cell-like memory cells. Populations isolated by sorting all had purity greater than 98%. The authors reverse transcribed all of the isolated RNA, so sequencing captured expressed TCRB transcripts. Only in-frame clones appear in the TCRdb table, and some are missing; sequencing was by immunoSEQ multiplex PCR. Seen here are more than 550,000 clones, over 12% observed once, and the top ten hold 0.03% to 0.045%. This clone was detected only a few times. The antigen is undetermined. The length of the CDR3 is 14 residues. V was pared by 0 bases and J by 8 bases, with 13 bases between. Germline CDR1 and CDR2: SGHTA and FQGNSA.

This clonotype was obtained from a young man with type 1 diabetes. V usage is TRBV7-2 and J usage is TRBJ1-2; D gene uncertain. The source material was naive CD4+ T cells from blood. CDR3 protein: CASSLADGKEGYTF. CDR3 DNA sequence: TGTGCCAGCAGCTTAGCGGACGGAAAAGAGGGCTACACCTTC. The complete variable domain, with remaining parts taken from reference TRBV7-2 and TRBJ1-2, reads GAGVSQSPSNKVTEKGKDVELRCDPISGHTALYWYRQSLGQGLEFLIYFQGNSAPDKSGLPSDRFSAERTGGSVSTLTIQRTQQEDSAVYLCASSLADGKEGYTFGSGTRLTVV.